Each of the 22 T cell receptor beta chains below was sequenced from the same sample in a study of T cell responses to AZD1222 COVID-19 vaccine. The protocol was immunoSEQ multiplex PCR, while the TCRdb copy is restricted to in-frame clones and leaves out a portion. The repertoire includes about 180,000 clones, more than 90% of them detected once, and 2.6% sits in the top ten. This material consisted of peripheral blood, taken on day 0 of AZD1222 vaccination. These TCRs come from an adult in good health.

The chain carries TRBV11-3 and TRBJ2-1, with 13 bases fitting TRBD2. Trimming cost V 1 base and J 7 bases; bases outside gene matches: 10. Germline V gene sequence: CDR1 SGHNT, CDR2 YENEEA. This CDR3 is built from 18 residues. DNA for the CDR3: TGTGCCAGCAGCTTAGCCCTACTAGCGGGAGGGCCGGGAAATGAGCAGTTCTTC. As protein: CASSLALLAGGPGNEQFF.

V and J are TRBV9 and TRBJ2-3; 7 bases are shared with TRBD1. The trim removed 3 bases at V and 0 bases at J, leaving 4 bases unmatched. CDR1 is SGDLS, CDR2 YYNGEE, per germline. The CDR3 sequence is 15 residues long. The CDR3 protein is CASSARQGSTDTQYF. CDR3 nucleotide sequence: TGTGCCAGCAGCGCAAGACAGGGAAGCACAGATACGCAGTATTTT.

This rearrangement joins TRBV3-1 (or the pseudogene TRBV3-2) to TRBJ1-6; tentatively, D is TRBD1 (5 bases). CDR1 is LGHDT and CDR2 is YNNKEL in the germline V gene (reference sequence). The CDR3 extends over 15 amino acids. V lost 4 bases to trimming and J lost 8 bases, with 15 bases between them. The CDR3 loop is CASSRGVGAYSPLHF. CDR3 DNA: TGTGCCAGCAGCCGGGGCGTTGGGGCGTATTCACCCCTCCACTTT.

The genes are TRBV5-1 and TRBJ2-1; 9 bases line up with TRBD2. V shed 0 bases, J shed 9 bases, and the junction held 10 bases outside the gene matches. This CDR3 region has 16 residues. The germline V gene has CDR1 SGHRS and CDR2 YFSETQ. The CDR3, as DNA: TGCGCCAGCAGCTTGGGGCGAGCGGGGGGATCCAGTGAGCAGTTCTTC. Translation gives CASSLGRAGGSSEQFF.

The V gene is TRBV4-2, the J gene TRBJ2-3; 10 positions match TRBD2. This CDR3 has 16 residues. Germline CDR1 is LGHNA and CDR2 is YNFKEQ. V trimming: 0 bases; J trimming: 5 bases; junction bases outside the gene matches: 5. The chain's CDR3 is CASSQESGRAGDTQYF. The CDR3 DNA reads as TGTGCCAGCAGCCAAGAGAGCGGGAGGGCCGGAGATACGCAGTATTTT.

The CDR3 loop reads CASSQRGGGPGWTEAFF. The CDR3 DNA reads as TGCGCCAGCAGCCAACGGGGCGGGGGGCCCGGGTGGACTGAAGCTTTCTTT. The V and J genes are TRBV4-1 and TRBJ1-1; D is perhaps TRBD1 (6 bases). The CDR3 is made up of 17 amino acids. V gave up 2 bases and J gave up 5 bases, with 21 bases separating them. CDR1 and CDR2 (germline): MGHRA, YSYEKL.

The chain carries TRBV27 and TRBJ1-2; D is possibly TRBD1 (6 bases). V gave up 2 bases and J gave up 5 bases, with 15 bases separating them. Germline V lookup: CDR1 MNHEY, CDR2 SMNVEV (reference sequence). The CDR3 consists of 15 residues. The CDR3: CASSLIAGAGYGYTF. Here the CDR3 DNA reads TGTGCCAGCAGTTTAATTGCAGGGGCAGGGTATGGCTACACCTTC.

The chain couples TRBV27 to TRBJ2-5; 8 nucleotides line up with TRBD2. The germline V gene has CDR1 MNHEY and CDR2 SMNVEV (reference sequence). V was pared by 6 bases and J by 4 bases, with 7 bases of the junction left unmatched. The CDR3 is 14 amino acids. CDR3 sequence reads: CASRGAGGGETQYF. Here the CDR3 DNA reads TGTGCCAGCAGGGGGGCGGGGGGCGGAGAGACCCAGTACTTC.

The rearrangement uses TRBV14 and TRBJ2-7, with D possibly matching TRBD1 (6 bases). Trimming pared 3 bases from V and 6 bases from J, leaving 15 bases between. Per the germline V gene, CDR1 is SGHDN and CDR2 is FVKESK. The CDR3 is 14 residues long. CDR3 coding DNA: TGTGCCAGCAGCCATTTCCAGAGAGGGGGCGAGCAGTACTTC. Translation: CASSHFQRGGEQYF. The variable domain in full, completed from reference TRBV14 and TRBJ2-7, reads EAGVTQFPSHSVIEKGQTVTLRCDPISGHDNLYWYRRVMGKEIKFLLHFVKESKQDESGMPNNRFLAERTGGTYSTLKVQPAELEDSGVYFCASSHFQRGGEQYFGPGTRLTVT.

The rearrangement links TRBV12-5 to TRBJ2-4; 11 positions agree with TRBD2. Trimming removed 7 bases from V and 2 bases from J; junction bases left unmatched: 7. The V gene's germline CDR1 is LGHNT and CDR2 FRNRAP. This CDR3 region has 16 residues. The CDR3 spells CASAGTSGFSKNIQYF. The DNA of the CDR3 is TGTGCTAGTGCTGGGACTAGCGGCTTCTCCAAAAACATTCAGTACTTC. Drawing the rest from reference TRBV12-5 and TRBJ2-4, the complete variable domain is DARVTQTPRHKVTEMGQEVTMRCQPILGHNTVFWYRQTMMQGLELLAYFRNRAPLDDSGMPKDRFSAEMPDATLATLKIQPSEPRDSAVYFCASAGTSGFSKNIQYFGAGTRLSVL.

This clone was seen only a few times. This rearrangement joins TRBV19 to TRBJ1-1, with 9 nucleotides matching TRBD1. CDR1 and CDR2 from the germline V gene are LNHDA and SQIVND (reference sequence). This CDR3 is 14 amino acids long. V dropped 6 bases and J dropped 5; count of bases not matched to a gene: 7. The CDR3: CASSLQGANTEAFF. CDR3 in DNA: TGTGCCAGTAGCCTACAGGGGGCTAATACTGAAGCTTTCTTT.

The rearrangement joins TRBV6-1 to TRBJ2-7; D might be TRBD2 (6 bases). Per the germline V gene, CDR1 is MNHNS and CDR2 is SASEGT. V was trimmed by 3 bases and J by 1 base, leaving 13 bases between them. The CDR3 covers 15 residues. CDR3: CASSEDGGPSYEQYF. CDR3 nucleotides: TGTGCCAGCAGTGAGGACGGGGGACCTTCCTACGAGCAGTACTTC.

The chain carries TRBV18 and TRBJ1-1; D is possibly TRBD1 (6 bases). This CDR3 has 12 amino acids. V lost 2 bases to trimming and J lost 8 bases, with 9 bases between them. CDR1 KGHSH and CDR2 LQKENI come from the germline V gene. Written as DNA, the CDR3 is TGTGCCAGCTCACCAGGCAGGGGAGAAGCTTTCTTT. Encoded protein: CASSPGRGEAFF.

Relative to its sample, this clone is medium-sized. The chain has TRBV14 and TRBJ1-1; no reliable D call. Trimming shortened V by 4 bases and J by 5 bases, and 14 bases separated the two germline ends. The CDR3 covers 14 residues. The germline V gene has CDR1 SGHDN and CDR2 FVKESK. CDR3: CASSPIVAGTEAFF. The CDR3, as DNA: TGTGCCAGCAGCCCAATAGTTGCGGGAACTGAAGCTTTCTTT.

CDR3 sequence (DNA): TGTGCCAGCAGTTTGGGGACAGTGTCCGTTGATACGCAGTATTTT. Translated, it gives CASSLGTVSVDTQYF. The chain carries TRBV28 and TRBJ2-3; 7 nucleotides align to TRBD1. With V trimmed by 3 bases and J by 6 bases, 9 bases remained unmatched. Germline loops: CDR1 MDHEN, CDR2 SYDVKM. The CDR3 loop spans 15 amino acids.

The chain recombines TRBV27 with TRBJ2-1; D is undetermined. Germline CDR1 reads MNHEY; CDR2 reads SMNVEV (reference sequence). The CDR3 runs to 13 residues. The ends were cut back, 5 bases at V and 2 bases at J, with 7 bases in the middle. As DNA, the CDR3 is TGTGCCAGCAGTCCTAGTCCCTACAATGAGCAGTTCTTC. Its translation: CASSPSPYNEQFF.

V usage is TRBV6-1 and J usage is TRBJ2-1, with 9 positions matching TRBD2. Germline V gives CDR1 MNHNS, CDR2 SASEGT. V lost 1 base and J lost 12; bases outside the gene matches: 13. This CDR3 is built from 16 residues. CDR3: CASSEGDSGGLRGQFF. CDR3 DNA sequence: TGTGCCAGCAGTGAAGGTGATAGCGGGGGCTTAAGGGGGCAGTTCTTC.

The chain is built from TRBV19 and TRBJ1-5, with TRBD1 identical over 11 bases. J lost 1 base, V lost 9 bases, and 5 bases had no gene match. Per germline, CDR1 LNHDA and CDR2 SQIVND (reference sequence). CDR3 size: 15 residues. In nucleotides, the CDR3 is TGTGCCAGCGGCCGGACAGGGGGCAGCAATCAGCCCCAGCATTTT. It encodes CASGRTGGSNQPQHF.

CDR3 sequence (DNA): TGTGCCAGCAGCGCCGGGACAGGGGGCAATCAGCCCCAGCATTTT. Amino acid sequence: CASSAGTGGNQPQHF. The rearrangement links TRBV27 to TRBJ1-5, with TRBD1 matching 10 bases. After removal of 6 bases from V and 2 bases from J, the junction contained 4 bases not matched to a gene. The CDR3 has 15 residues. The V gene's germline CDR1 is MNHEY and CDR2 SMNVEV (reference sequence).

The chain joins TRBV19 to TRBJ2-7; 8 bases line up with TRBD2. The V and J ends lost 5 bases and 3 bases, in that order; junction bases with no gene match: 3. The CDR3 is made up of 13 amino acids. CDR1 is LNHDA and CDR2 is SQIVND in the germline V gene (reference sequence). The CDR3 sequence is CASSAGGGYEQYF. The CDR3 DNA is TGTGCCAGTAGTGCCGGGGGGGGCTACGAGCAGTACTTC.

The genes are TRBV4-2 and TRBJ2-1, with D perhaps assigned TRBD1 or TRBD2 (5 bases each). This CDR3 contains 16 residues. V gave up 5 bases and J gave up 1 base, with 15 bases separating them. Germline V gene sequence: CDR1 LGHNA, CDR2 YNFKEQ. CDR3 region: CASSFKGSGSYNEQFF. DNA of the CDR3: TGTGCCAGCAGCTTTAAGGGGAGTGGGTCCTACAATGAGCAGTTCTTC.

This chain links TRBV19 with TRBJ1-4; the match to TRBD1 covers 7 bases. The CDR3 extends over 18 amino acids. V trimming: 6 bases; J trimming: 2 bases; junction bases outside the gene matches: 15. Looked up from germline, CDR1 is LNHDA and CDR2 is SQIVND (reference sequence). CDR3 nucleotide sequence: TGTGCCAGTAGCCTTACAGGGGATTTTCGTTTGACTAATGAAAAACTGTTTTTT. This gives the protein CASSLTGDFRLTNEKLFF. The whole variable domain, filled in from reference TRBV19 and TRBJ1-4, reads DGGITQSPKYLFRKEGQNVTLSCEQNLNHDAMYWYRQDPGQGLRLIYYSQIVNDFQKGDIAEGYSVSREKKESFPLTVTSAQKNPTAFYLCASSLTGDFRLTNEKLFFGSGTQLSVL.